This TCR beta chain was recorded in a study of Ad26.COV2.S vaccination and SARS-CoV-2 variants. The sample's treatment: roughly 20 received Ad26.COV2.S at low or high dose, single or two shots; 5 received placebo; per-sample allocation not given. All samples were drawn on day 63, counting from the first vaccine or placebo injection. Produced via immunoSEQ multiplex PCR; TCRdb's table is partial and in-frame only. The sample has roughly 500,000 clones; around 85% are singletons. The CDR3 is 15 amino acids. Germline assignment: CDR1 LNHDA and CDR2 SQIVND (reference sequence). V shed 5 bases, J shed 5 bases, and the junction held 9 bases outside the gene matches.

The TCR originated in a person aged 18-60 years who received the Ad26.COV2.S COVID-19 vaccine or a placebo. This sequence joins TRBV19 and TRBJ1-5; 7 bases map to TRBD1. Sample: peripheral blood, taken in a trial of Ad26.COV2.S vaccine versus placebo. This chain's CDR3 is CASSPGDRLYQPQHF. DNA of the CDR3: TGTGCCAGTAGTCCCGGGGACAGATTGTATCAGCCCCAGCATTTT.